Below, 26 T cell receptor beta chains from the same sample are listed, as sequenced in a study of CD8 T cells in Susac syndrome. RNA in amounts of about 0.5 to 1 ug was reverse transcribed with random hexamers. MiXCR, applied by TCRdb to the immunoSEQ multiplex PCR reads, yields one record per CDR3 protein. This table holds about 200,000 distinct CDR3 sequences, 95% found once. Input material: CD4+ T cells from PBMCs. The receptor set was obtained from a human donor in good health.

The chain combines TRBV20-1 with TRBJ1-2, with 8 positions matching TRBD1. Germline V gene sequence: CDR1 DFQATT, CDR2 SNEGSKA (reference sequence). V shed 3 bases, J shed 4 bases, and the junction held 4 bases outside the gene matches. The CDR3 runs to 13 residues. In nucleotides, the CDR3 is TGCAGTGCTAGCGGACAGGGCGGCTATGGCTACACCTTC. This gives the protein CSASGQGGYGYTF.

V gene TRBV5-6 combines with J gene TRBJ2-1; D gene unclear. Germline V gene sequence: CDR1 SGHDT, CDR2 YYEEEE. The CDR3 length is 12 residues. V shed 1 base and J shed 6 bases, with 5 bases lying between them. The CDR3 coding sequence is TGTGCCAGCAGCTTGTACTCCAATGAGCAGTTCTTC. Translated: CASSLYSNEQFF.

This clonotype was observed a single time. The chain joins TRBV7-2 to TRBJ2-4, with 7 bases lining up with TRBD1. The CDR3 covers 15 residues. V shed 6 bases and J 3 bases; nucleotides not matched to a gene: 8. From germline, CDR1 is SGHTA and CDR2 FQGNSA. CDR3 sequence reads: CASSPDRAYKNIQYF. The CDR3 DNA sequence: TGTGCCAGCAGTCCCGACAGGGCGTACAAAAACATTCAGTACTTC.

This clonotype was seen only once. The chain recombines TRBV30 with TRBJ1-4; 8 bases are a match to TRBD1. V gave up 7 bases and J gave up 5 bases; unmatched junction bases: 6. This CDR3 spans 13 amino acids. CDR1 is GTSNPN, CDR2 SVGIG, per germline (reference sequence). This chain's CDR3 is CASRGDRNEKLFF. CDR3 coding DNA: TGTGCCTCTAGGGGGGACAGGAATGAAAAACTGTTTTTT.

The chain recombines TRBV20-1 with TRBJ2-1, with 11 bases matching TRBD2. There are 14 residues in the CDR3. Trimming at V came to 5 bases and at J to 4 bases, leaving 4 bases not matched to a gene. CDR1 and CDR2 from the germline V gene are DFQATT and SNEGSKA (reference sequence). The CDR3 reads CSALLAGDYNEQFF. Here the CDR3 DNA reads TGCAGTGCTTTACTAGCGGGGGATTACAATGAGCAGTTCTTC.

This clonotype was counted once. This rearrangement joins TRBV28 to TRBJ2-7, with TRBD2 matching over 13 bases. The CDR3 has 15 amino acids. Germline loops: CDR1 MDHEN, CDR2 SYDVKM. V dropped 4 bases and J dropped 2; count of bases not matched to a gene: 2. The chain's CDR3 is CASSSLAGGTYEQYV. The CDR3 region has the DNA TGTGCCAGCAGTTCACTAGCGGGAGGGACCTACGAGCAGTACGTC.

V is TRBV18 and J is TRBJ1-6; maybe TRBD1 (6 bases). This CDR3 spans 14 amino acids. V lost 3 bases, J lost 8 bases, and 11 bases lay in between. The germline V gene encodes CDR1 KGHSH and CDR2 LQKENI. The CDR3 protein is CASSPLDRYSPLHF. CDR3 bases: TGTGCCAGCTCACCTTTAGACAGGTATTCACCCCTCCACTTT. Using reference TRBV18 and TRBJ1-6 for the parts outside the CDR3, the full variable domain is NAGVMQNPRHLVRRRGQEARLRCSPMKGHSHVYWYRQLPEEGLKFMVYLQKENIIDESGMPKERFSAEFPKEGPSILRIQQVVRGDSAAYFCASSPLDRYSPLHFGNGTRLTVT.

The rearrangement joins TRBV9 to TRBJ2-5; D possibly corresponds to TRBD1 (6 bases). This CDR3 has 14 residues. Germline CDR1 is SGDLS and CDR2 is YYNGEE. V was clipped by 2 bases and J by 2 bases, with 10 bases between them. CDR3 amino acids: CASSVGTSQETQYF. The CDR3 DNA reads as TGTGCCAGCAGCGTCGGGACATCACAAGAGACCCAGTACTTC.

This rearrangement joins TRBV20-1 to TRBJ2-4; D possibly corresponds to TRBD1 (5 bases). There are 12 residues in the CDR3. The germline gives CDR1 DFQATT, CDR2 SNEGSKA (reference sequence). V lost 3 bases and J 6 bases, leaving 9 bases between the germline ends. CDR3 sequence reads: CSARTDRNIQYF. Written as DNA, the CDR3 is TGCAGTGCTAGGACAGACAGAAACATTCAGTACTTC.

The chain combines TRBV11-2 with TRBJ1-1; 8 bases fit TRBD1. The CDR3 runs 11 residues. CDR1 is SGHAT and CDR2 is FQNNGV in the germline V gene. Trimming cost V 6 bases and J 10 bases; bases outside gene matches: 4. CDR3 loop: CASRIQGGAFF. Here the CDR3 DNA reads TGTGCCAGCAGAATACAGGGGGGAGCTTTCTTT.

The CDR3 DNA sequence: TGTGCCTGGAGTGTTTCCGGGACTGCCTACAATGAGCAGTTCTTC. Protein sequence: CAWSVSGTAYNEQFF. The V gene is TRBV30, the J gene TRBJ2-1, with D possibly matching TRBD2 (6 bases). This CDR3 comprises 15 residues. Trimming removed 0 bases from V and 2 bases from J, with 11 bases in between. The V gene's germline CDR1 is GTSNPN and CDR2 SVGIG (reference sequence). The full variable domain, in which reference TRBV30 and TRBJ2-1 provide the parts outside the CDR3, is SQTIHQWPATLVQPVGSPLSLECTVEGTSNPNLYWYRQAAGRGLQLLFYSVGIGQISSEVPQNLSASRPQDRQFILSSKKLLLSDSGFYLCAWSVSGTAYNEQFFGPGTRLTVL.

This clonotype came up once. The chain carries TRBV4-2 and TRBJ2-3; D not certain. The CDR3 has 16 amino acids. Trimming stripped 0 bases from V and 0 bases from J, with 10 bases between. CDR1 is LGHNA and CDR2 is YNFKEQ in the germline V gene. CDR3 protein: CASSQDFLASTDTQYF. CDR3 nucleotide sequence: TGTGCCAGCAGCCAAGACTTCCTCGCTAGCACAGATACGCAGTATTTT.

This chain joins TRBV24-1 and TRBJ2-1; D remains ambiguous. The CDR3 loop spans 14 amino acids. Germline-derived CDR1 and CDR2 are KGHDR and SFDVKD. Trimming cost V 1 base and J 8 bases, with 11 bases left between them. The CDR3 here is CATSDLGREYEQFF. As DNA, the CDR3 is TGTGCCACCAGTGATTTAGGAAGAGAATATGAGCAGTTCTTC.

The chain carries TRBV19 and TRBJ2-7; tentatively, D is TRBD1 (6 bases). Germline V lookup: CDR1 LNHDA, CDR2 SQIVND (reference sequence). V was shortened by 5 bases and J by 8 bases, with 16 bases between the two germline ends. The CDR3 is 13 amino acids. CDR3 loop: CASSSHEGGKQYV. CDR3 bases: TGTGCCAGTAGTTCCCATGAAGGGGGTAAGCAGTACGTC.

The rearrangement links TRBV7-9 to TRBJ1-2; D is uncertain. Germline CDR1 SEHNR, CDR2 FQNEAQ (reference sequence). The V end lost 5 bases, the J end lost 6 bases, and 13 bases lay between the germline ends. This CDR3 has 13 residues. CDR3 nucleotides: TGTGCCAGCAGCGGAAGCGTGGTTCATGGCTACACCTTC. Amino acid sequence: CASSGSVVHGYTF.

The chain carries TRBV5-6 and TRBJ1-3; TRBD1 matches at 11 bases. V lost 4 bases and J lost 3; bases outside the gene matches: 9. The CDR3 consists of 17 residues. Germline lookup yields CDR1 SGHDT and CDR2 YYEEEE. Here the CDR3 DNA reads TGTGCCAGCAGCCCCGAGGGGACAGGGGGTTTTGGAAACACCATATATTTT. Amino acids: CASSPEGTGGFGNTIYF.

The chain joins TRBV5-6 to TRBJ1-2; no firm D call. Germline V gene sequence: CDR1 SGHDT, CDR2 YYEEEE. The CDR3 extends over 12 amino acids. The V and J ends lost 4 bases and 5 bases respectively, with 9 bases between them. CDR3 sequence (DNA): TGTGCCAGCAGCATAGAGCCTTATGGCTACACCTTC. Translation gives CASSIEPYGYTF.

This chain connects TRBV6-5 to TRBJ2-7, with D possibly matching TRBD1 (6 bases). From germline, CDR1 is MNHEY and CDR2 SVGAGI. CDR3 length: 12 residues. Trimming pared 5 bases from V and 4 bases from J, leaving 9 bases between. The DNA of the CDR3 is TGTGCCAGCAGTATCACAGGGTACGAGCAGTACGTC. It encodes CASSITGYEQYV.

CDR3 DNA sequence: TGTGCCAGTAGTCCAGGCCTAGTGCAGTACTTC. Its protein product is CASSPGLVQYF. The chain employs TRBV19 and TRBJ2-7; the D is unclear. Trimming removed 5 bases at V and 9 bases at J, with 11 bases between. Looked up from germline, CDR1 is LNHDA and CDR2 is SQIVND (reference sequence). The CDR3 consists of 11 residues.

The chain joins TRBV3-1 to TRBJ2-1; maybe TRBD2 (6 bases). The germline CDR1 and CDR2 sequences are LGHDT and YNNKEL (reference sequence). Trimming shortened V by 7 bases and J by 0 bases, and 16 bases separated the two germline ends. The CDR3 runs to 16 residues. As DNA, the CDR3 is TGTGCCAGCACCCTCGCGACTAGTCGCTCCTACAATGAGCAGTTCTTC. This encodes CASTLATSRSYNEQFF.

The chain joins TRBV5-1 to TRBJ2-2; D is ambiguous. With 4 bases removed from V and 6 bases from J, the gap between germline ends came to 7 bases. Germline CDR1 reads SGHRS; CDR2 reads YFSETQ. The CDR3 spans 12 residues. CDR3 protein: CASSLPPGELFF. CDR3 coding DNA: TGCGCCAGCAGCCTACCCCCCGGGGAGCTGTTTTTT.

The chain joins TRBV27 to TRBJ2-5; D not certain. Per the germline V gene, CDR1 is MNHEY and CDR2 is SMNVEV (reference sequence). V dropped 7 bases and J dropped 1 base, with 10 bases sitting between them. The CDR3 has 13 residues. The CDR3 region has the DNA TGTGCCAGCATTCAGGACCCCCAAGAGACCCAGTACTTC. It is translated as CASIQDPQETQYF.

The V call is TRBV3-1, the J call TRBJ2-7, with 8 bases identical to TRBD2. The CDR3 loop spans 12 amino acids. Germline-derived CDR1 and CDR2 are LGHDT and YNNKEL (reference sequence). The CDR3 is CASSHQSGRLHV. The DNA for the CDR3 is TGTGCCAGCAGCCACCAGAGCGGGAGACTACACGTC.

V is TRBV29-1 and J is TRBJ2-1; 10 nucleotides match TRBD2. Germline V gene data show CDR1 as SQVTM and CDR2 as ANQGSEA. With 3 bases clipped from V and 9 bases from J, the junction kept 5 bases outside the gene matches. This CDR3 is 13 amino acids long. The DNA of the CDR3 is TGCAGCGTTGATACTAGCGGGATCGGTGAGCAGTTCTTC. It yields the protein CSVDTSGIGEQFF.

The V gene is TRBV5-1, the J gene TRBJ2-3; no definite D call. V lost 4 bases and J lost 4, with 13 bases in between. CDR3 length: 14 amino acids. Germline V gene lookup returns CDR1 SGHRS and CDR2 YFSETQ. This CDR3 is CASSPAQPADTQYF. DNA for the CDR3: TGCGCCAGCAGCCCTGCCCAACCCGCAGATACGCAGTATTTT.

This clonotype was observed once. This chain links TRBV24-1 with TRBJ1-2; perhaps TRBD1 as D (6 bases). Germline lookup yields CDR1 KGHDR and CDR2 SFDVKD. This CDR3 has 14 amino acids. V lost 4 bases and J 7 bases, leaving 15 bases between the germline ends. The CDR3 region has the DNA TGTGCCACCAGTGACGGGACAACCAGGGGTGGCTACACCTTC. It encodes CATSDGTTRGGYTF.